A single sample is the source of the 2 T cell receptor beta chains below, sequenced in a study of shared clonotypes between healthy human individuals. Assay: immunoSEQ multiplex PCR; the TCRdb copy retains only in-frame clones and omits some. The sample lists about 600,000 clones, 98% seen once, with approximately 0.3% in the top ten. Naive CD8 cells comprised CD45RO-negative, CCR7-positively selected cells, excluding terminally differentiated effector memory CD45RA+ cells. The specimen sequenced was naive CD8+ T cells sorted from blood. All receptors derive from a man younger than 45 in good health.

This clone has only one observation. V gene TRBV7-6 combines with J gene TRBJ2-2; 12 bases are shared with TRBD2. Germline-derived CDR1 and CDR2 are SGHVS and FNYEAQ. CDR3 size: 18 residues. Unmatched junction bases numbered 10, after V lost 1 base and J lost 7 bases. The DNA of the CDR3 is TGTGCCAGCAGCTTAGGACTAGCGGGGGCCCGCGATGGCGGGGAGCTGTTTTTT. It yields the protein CASSLGLAGARDGGELFF.

This clone was counted a single time. The genes are TRBV28 and TRBJ1-2, with no clear D. Germline V gives CDR1 MDHEN, CDR2 SYDVKM. Trimming cost V 2 bases and J 2 bases, with 12 bases left between them. This CDR3 is built from 15 residues. In nucleotides, the CDR3 is TGTGCCAGCAGTTTAGTTCTCAGAAAGAACTATGGCTACACCTTC. Protein product: CASSLVLRKNYGYTF.